The clone carrying this T cell receptor (beta chain) has just a few counts. This record belongs to a study of naive and memory T cell subsets. Alpha and beta libraries were amplified separately from the second PCR onward. CD8 T cells were positively selected from what remained after CD4 positive selection. An equimolar mix of two oligonucleotides served as the beta constant-region primer for TRBC1 and TRBC2. The cDNA 3' end received a ligated single-stranded oligonucleotide carrying the SP2 primer and a 12-nucleotide UMI. TCRdb fed the UMI-ligation and nested PCR reads into MiXCR, producing one record per CDR3 protein. The sample lists roughly 140,000 distinct CDR3 sequences; 17% were seen once. The receptor's source is a human donor in good health. Material for sequencing was naive CD4+ T cells from blood.

Written as DNA, the CDR3 is TGTGCCGTGACGACAGGGTTTACCACTGAAGCTTTCTTT. Protein product: CAVTTGFTTEAFF. This sequence joins TRBV2 and TRBJ1-1; 7 nucleotides align to TRBD1. The CDR3 runs to 13 residues. Germline values: CDR1 SNHLY, CDR2 FYNNEI. V gave up 11 bases and J gave up 4 bases; unmatched junction bases: 10.